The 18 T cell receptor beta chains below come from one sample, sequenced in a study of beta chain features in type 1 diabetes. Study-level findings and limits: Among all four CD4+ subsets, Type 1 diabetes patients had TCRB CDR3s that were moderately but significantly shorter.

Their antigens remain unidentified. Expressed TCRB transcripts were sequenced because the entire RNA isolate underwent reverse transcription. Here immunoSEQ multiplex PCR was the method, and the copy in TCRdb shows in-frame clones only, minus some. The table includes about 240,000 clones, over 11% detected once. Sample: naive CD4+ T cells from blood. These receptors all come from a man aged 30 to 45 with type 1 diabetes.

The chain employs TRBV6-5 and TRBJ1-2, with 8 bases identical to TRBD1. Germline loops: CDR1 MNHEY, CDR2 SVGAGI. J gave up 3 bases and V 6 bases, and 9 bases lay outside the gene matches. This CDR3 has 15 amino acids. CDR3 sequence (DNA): TGTGCCAGCAGCCGAGCGGACAGGGATGACTATGGCTACACCTTC. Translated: CASSRADRDDYGYTF.

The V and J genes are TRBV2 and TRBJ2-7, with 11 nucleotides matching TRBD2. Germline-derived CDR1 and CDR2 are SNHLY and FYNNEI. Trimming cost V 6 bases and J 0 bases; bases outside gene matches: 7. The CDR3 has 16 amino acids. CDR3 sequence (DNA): TGTGCCAGCAGGAAGGGACTAGCGGACTACTCCTACGAGCAGTACTTC. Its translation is CASRKGLADYSYEQYF.

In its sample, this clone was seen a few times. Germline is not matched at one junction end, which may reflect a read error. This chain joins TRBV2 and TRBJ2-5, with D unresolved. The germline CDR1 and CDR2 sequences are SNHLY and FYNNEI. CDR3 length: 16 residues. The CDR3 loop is CASSEDYKIPQATQYF. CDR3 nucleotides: TGTGCCAGCAGTGAAGACTACAAAATCCCCCAAGCGACCCAGTACTTC.

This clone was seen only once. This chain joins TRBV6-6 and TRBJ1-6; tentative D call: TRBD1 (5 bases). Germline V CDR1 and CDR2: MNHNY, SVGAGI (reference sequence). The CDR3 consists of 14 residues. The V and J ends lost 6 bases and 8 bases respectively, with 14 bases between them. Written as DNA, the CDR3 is TGTGCCAGCAGCCCCAGGCCGGGGGATTCACCCCTCCACTTT. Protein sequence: CASSPRPGDSPLHF.

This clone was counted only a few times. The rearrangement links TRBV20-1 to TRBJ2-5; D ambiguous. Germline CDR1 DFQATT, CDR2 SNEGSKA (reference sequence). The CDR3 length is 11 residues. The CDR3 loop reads CSGSSPETQYF. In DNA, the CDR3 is TGCAGCGGGTCCTCCCCAGAGACCCAGTACTTC.

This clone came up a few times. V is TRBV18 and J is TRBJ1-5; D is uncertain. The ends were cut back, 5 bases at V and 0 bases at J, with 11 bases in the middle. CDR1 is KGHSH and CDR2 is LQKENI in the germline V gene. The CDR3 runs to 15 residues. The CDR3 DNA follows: TGTGCCAGCTCAAGCGGGTCTTATAGCAATCAGCCCCAGCATTTT. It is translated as CASSSGSYSNQPQHF. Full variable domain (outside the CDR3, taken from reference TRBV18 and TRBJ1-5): NAGVMQNPRHLVRRRGQEARLRCSPMKGHSHVYWYRQLPEEGLKFMVYLQKENIIDESGMPKERFSAEFPKEGPSILRIQQVVRGDSAAYFCASSSGSYSNQPQHFGDGTRLSIL.

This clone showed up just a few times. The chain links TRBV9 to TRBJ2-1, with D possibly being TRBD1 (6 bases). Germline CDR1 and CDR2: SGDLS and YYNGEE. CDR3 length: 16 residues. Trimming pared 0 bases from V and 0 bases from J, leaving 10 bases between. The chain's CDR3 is CASSVEQGSSYNEQFF. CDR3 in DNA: TGTGCCAGCAGCGTAGAGCAGGGGAGCTCCTACAATGAGCAGTTCTTC.

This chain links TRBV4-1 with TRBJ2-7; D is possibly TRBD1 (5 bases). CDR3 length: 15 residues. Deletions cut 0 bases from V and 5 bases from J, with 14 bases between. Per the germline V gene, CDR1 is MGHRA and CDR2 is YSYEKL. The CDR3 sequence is CASSQESGASDEQYF. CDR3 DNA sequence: TGCGCCAGCAGCCAAGAGAGTGGGGCCTCAGACGAGCAGTACTTC.

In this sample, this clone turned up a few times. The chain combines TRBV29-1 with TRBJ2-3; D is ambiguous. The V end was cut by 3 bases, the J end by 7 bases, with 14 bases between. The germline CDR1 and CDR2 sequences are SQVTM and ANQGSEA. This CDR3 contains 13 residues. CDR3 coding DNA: TGCAGCGTTGACACATTTGCCCCCAATACGCAGTATTTT. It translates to CSVDTFAPNTQYF.

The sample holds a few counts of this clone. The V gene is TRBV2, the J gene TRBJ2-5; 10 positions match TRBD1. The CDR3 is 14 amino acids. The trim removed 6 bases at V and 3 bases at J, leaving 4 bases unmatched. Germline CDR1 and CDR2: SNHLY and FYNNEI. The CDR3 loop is CASSPGTGEETQYF. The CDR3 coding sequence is TGTGCCAGCAGCCCCGGGACAGGGGAAGAGACCCAGTACTTC.

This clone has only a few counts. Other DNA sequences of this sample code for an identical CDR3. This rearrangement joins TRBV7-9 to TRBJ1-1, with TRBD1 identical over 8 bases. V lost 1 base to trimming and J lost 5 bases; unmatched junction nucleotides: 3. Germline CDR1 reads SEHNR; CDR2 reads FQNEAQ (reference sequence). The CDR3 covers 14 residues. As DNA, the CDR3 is TGTGCCAGCAGCTTAGGGACAGGGAGGACTGAAGCTTTCTTT. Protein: CASSLGTGRTEAFF.

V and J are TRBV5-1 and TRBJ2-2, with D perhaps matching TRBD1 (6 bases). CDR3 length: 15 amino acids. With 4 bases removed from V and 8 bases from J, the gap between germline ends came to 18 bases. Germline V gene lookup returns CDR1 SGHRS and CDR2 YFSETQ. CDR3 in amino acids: CASSGRDTQRGELFF. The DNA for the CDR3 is TGCGCCAGCAGCGGCCGGGACACGCAAAGGGGGGAGCTGTTTTTT.

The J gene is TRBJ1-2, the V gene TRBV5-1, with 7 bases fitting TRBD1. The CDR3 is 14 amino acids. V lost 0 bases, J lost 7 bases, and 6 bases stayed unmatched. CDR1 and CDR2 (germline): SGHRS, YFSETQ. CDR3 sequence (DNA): TGCGCCAGCAGCTTGGCCGTAGGGGGCTCTGGCTACACCTTC. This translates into CASSLAVGGSGYTF.

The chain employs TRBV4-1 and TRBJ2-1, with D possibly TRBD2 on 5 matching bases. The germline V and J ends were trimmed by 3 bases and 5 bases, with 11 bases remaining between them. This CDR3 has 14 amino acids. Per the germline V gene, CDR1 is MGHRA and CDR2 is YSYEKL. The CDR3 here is CASSQGGPNNEQFF. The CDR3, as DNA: TGCGCCAGCAGCCAGGGCGGGCCTAACAATGAGCAGTTCTTC.

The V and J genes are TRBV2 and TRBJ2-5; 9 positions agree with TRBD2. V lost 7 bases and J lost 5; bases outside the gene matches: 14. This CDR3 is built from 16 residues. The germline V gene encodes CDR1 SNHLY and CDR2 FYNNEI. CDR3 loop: CASTPSRGGGYETQYF. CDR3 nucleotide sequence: TGTGCCAGCACTCCTTCGCGGGGGGGCGGGTATGAGACCCAGTACTTC.

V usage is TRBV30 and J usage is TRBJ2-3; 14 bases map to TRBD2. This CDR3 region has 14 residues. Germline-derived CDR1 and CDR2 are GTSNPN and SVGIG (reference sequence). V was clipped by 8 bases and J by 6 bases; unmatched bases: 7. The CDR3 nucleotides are TGTGCCAGCGGGACTAGCGGGAGAGAGGATACGCAGTATTTT. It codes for CASGTSGREDTQYF.

The CDR3 loop reads CASSPMDGAHYEQYF. CDR3 in DNA: TGTGCCAGCTCACCGATGGATGGGGCCCACTACGAGCAGTACTTC. The chain couples TRBV18 to TRBJ2-7; D perhaps matches TRBD1 (5 bases). Germline values: CDR1 KGHSH, CDR2 LQKENI. The CDR3 extends over 15 amino acids. The germline V and J ends were trimmed by 3 bases and 3 bases, with 15 bases remaining between them.

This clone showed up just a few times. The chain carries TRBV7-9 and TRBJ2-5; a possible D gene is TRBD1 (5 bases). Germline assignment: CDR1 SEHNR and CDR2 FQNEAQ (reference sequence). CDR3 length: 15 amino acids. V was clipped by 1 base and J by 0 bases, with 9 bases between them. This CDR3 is CASSLGRTYQETQYF. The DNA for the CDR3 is TGTGCCAGCAGCTTAGGCCGGACATACCAAGAGACCCAGTACTTC.